The 27 T cell receptor beta chains below come from one sample, sequenced in a study of blood T cell repertoires in COVID-19. Method: immunoSEQ multiplex PCR; TCRdb's copy keeps in-frame clones and lacks some. Here the sample spans 100,000 or so clones, approximately 80% being singletons. The specimen sequenced was peripheral blood. These receptors all come from an elderly woman with acute or convalescent COVID-19.

This clone was seen a single time. The chain is built from TRBV7-2 and TRBJ1-1; no clear D gene. The CDR3 length is 12 residues. Germline CDR1 SGHTA, CDR2 FQGNSA. V lost 5 bases to trimming and J lost 0 bases, with 4 bases between them. The CDR3 nucleotides read TGTGCCAGCAGCCCCATGAACACTGAAGCTTTCTTT. It encodes CASSPMNTEAFF.

V gene TRBV19 combines with J gene TRBJ2-1, with TRBD2 matching over 9 bases. The CDR3 loop spans 15 amino acids. Trimming at V came to 3 bases and at J to 3 bases, leaving 3 bases not matched to a gene. The germline gives CDR1 LNHDA, CDR2 SQIVND (reference sequence). CDR3 bases: TGTGCCAGTAGTATCGGAGCGGGAGGCTACAATGAGCAGTTCTTC. This sequence encodes CASSIGAGGYNEQFF.

The gene calls are TRBV28 and TRBJ2-2; 7 bases agree with TRBD2. The CDR3 spans 17 residues. V shed 6 bases, J shed 0 bases, and the junction held 10 bases outside the gene matches. Germline V gene sequence: CDR1 MDHEN, CDR2 SYDVKM. The DNA for the CDR3 is TGTGCCAGCAGCCTAAGCGGACTAGGGTCGAACACCGGGGAGCTGTTTTTT. It codes for CASSLSGLGSNTGELFF. The complete variable domain, with remaining parts taken from reference TRBV28 and TRBJ2-2, reads DVKVTQSSRYLVKRTGEKVFLECVQDMDHENMFWYRQDPGLGLRLIYFSYDVKMKEKGDIPEGYSVSREKKERFSLILESASTNQTSMYLCASSLSGLGSNTGELFFGEGSRLTVL.

This sequence joins TRBV30 and TRBJ1-2; TRBD1 is a possible D gene (5 bases). The germline CDR1 and CDR2 sequences are GTSNPN and SVGIG (reference sequence). The CDR3 loop spans 12 amino acids. With 4 bases removed from V and 7 bases from J, the gap between germline ends came to 13 bases. This CDR3 reads CAWIFGGVGYTF. As DNA, the CDR3 is TGTGCCTGGATTTTCGGGGGAGTTGGCTACACCTTC.

V gene TRBV24-1 combines with J gene TRBJ2-3; D gene unclear. The CDR3 is 14 amino acids. Trimming left V 9 bases short and J 1 base short, with 13 bases between. The germline V gene encodes CDR1 KGHDR and CDR2 SFDVKD. CDR3 region: CATDTGTGTDTQYF. The CDR3 nucleotides read TGTGCCACCGATACCGGAACAGGCACAGATACGCAGTATTTT.

The chain recombines TRBV5-1 with TRBJ2-1, with 9 bases identical to TRBD1. The J segment lost 7 bases and the V segment lost 3 bases, leaving 8 bases of the junction unmatched. The germline CDR1 and CDR2 sequences are SGHRS and YFSETQ. This CDR3 has 15 amino acids. CDR3 in DNA: TGCGCCAGCAGCTCCTCCGGGACAGGGCCAAATGAGCAGTTCTTC. Amino acid sequence: CASSSSGTGPNEQFF.

This rearrangement joins TRBV4-1 to TRBJ2-7; the D gene is possibly TRBD2 (5 bases). The CDR3 consists of 14 residues. Trimming left V 4 bases short and J 5 bases short, with 15 bases between. CDR1 is MGHRA and CDR2 is YSYEKL in the germline V gene. CDR3 in DNA: TGCGCCAGCAGCCCCTATCCGAGGGAGAACGAGCAGTACTTC. Encoded protein: CASSPYPRENEQYF.

V and J are TRBV2 and TRBJ2-4; no clear D gene. Trimming removed 4 bases at V and 4 bases at J, with 11 bases between. Germline V gives CDR1 SNHLY, CDR2 FYNNEI. The CDR3 spans 14 residues. CDR3 sequence reads: CASSGEEIKNIQYF. The CDR3 nucleotides read TGTGCCAGCAGTGGTGAAGAGATTAAAAACATTCAGTACTTC.

The chain joins TRBV19 to TRBJ2-2; tentative D call: TRBD2 (6 bases). Germline lookup yields CDR1 LNHDA and CDR2 SQIVND (reference sequence). The germline V and J ends were trimmed by 6 bases and 1 base, with 12 bases remaining between them. The CDR3 is made up of 15 amino acids. The CDR3 DNA is TGTGCCAGTAGCTCCGGGACTCGGAACACCGGGGAGCTGTTTTTT. Translation: CASSSGTRNTGELFF.

V and J are TRBV9 and TRBJ2-2; D is perhaps TRBD2 (5 bases). The V gene lost 5 bases and the J gene lost 1 base, with 6 bases spanning the gap. The CDR3 runs to 13 residues. Germline loops: CDR1 SGDLS, CDR2 YYNGEE. The CDR3 nucleotides are TGTGCCAGCAGTCGGGGGAACACCGGGGAGCTGTTTTTT. It yields the protein CASSRGNTGELFF.

The rearrangement joins TRBV2 to TRBJ2-1; D is possibly TRBD1 (5 bases). Trimming removed 5 bases at V and 0 bases at J, with 8 bases between. Germline CDR1 and CDR2: SNHLY and FYNNEI. This CDR3 contains 14 residues. Here the CDR3 DNA reads TGTGCCAGCAGTTTTGACAGCTCCTACAATGAGCAGTTCTTC. It codes for CASSFDSSYNEQFF.

This sequence joins TRBV7-9 and TRBJ1-1; 9 positions match TRBD1. The CDR3 loop spans 15 amino acids. Trimming took 5 bases from V and 5 from J; bases not matched to a gene: 9. Germline V gene sequence: CDR1 SEHNR, CDR2 FQNEAQ (reference sequence). This CDR3 reads CASSQGTGRSTEAFF. CDR3 bases: TGTGCCAGCAGCCAAGGGACAGGGAGGAGTACTGAAGCTTTCTTT.

This sequence joins TRBV7-8 and TRBJ2-1; D remains ambiguous. This CDR3 contains 12 residues. Per germline, CDR1 SGHVS and CDR2 FQNEAQ. Trimming removed 5 bases from V and 5 bases from J, with 7 bases in between. The CDR3 DNA is TGTGCCAGCAGCCCCCGGGACAATGAGCAGTTCTTC. It encodes CASSPRDNEQFF.

This clone appeared once. The chain employs TRBV7-9 and TRBJ1-3; D unclear. This CDR3 spans 14 amino acids. V gave up 0 bases and J gave up 1 base, with 4 bases separating them. Per germline, CDR1 SEHNR and CDR2 FQNEAQ (reference sequence). CDR3 DNA: TGTGCCAGCAGCTTAGCTACATCTGGAAACACCATATATTTT. This gives the protein CASSLATSGNTIYF.

This clone was seen a few times. This chain links TRBV7-9 with TRBJ1-5, with D tentatively TRBD1 (5 bases). The CDR3 extends over 13 amino acids. V lost 4 bases to trimming and J lost 8 bases, with 12 bases between them. Germline V gene lookup returns CDR1 SEHNR and CDR2 FQNEAQ (reference sequence). CDR3 in amino acids: CASSSRQGKPQHF. For the CDR3, the DNA is TGTGCCAGCAGCTCCCGGCAGGGCAAGCCCCAGCATTTT.

The rearrangement uses TRBV2 and TRBJ1-5; 7 nucleotides match TRBD1. Germline lookup yields CDR1 SNHLY and CDR2 FYNNEI. The CDR3 is made up of 14 amino acids. V lost 9 bases, J lost 2 bases, and 7 bases stayed unmatched. CDR3 DNA: TGTGCCAGTAGTCAGGGGGGTGGCAATCAGCCCCAGCATTTT. This codes for CASSQGGGNQPQHF. Based on the CDR3 plus reference TRBV2 and TRBJ1-5, the full variable domain is EPEVTQTPSHQVTQMGQEVILRCVPISNHLYFYWYRQILGQKVEFLVSFYNNEISEKSEIFDDQFSVERPDGSNFTLKIRSTKLEDSAMYFCASSQGGGNQPQHFGDGTRLSIL.

The chain uses TRBV2 and TRBJ1-1; maybe TRBD1 (5 bases). Germline V gives CDR1 SNHLY, CDR2 FYNNEI. This CDR3 has 14 amino acids. V dropped 4 bases and J dropped 2 bases, with 11 bases sitting between them. CDR3 DNA: TGTGCCAGCAGTGGTACAGGTAGTAACACTGAAGCTTTCTTT. Its protein product is CASSGTGSNTEAFF. Variable domain in full (rest from reference TRBV2 and TRBJ1-1): EPEVTQTPSHQVTQMGQEVILRCVPISNHLYFYWYRQILGQKVEFLVSFYNNEISEKSEIFDDQFSVERPDGSNFTLKIRSTKLEDSAMYFCASSGTGSNTEAFFGQGTRLTVV.

V usage is TRBV7-9 and J usage is TRBJ2-3; the D is unclear. Between the trimmed V and J ends, which lost 4 bases and 1 base, there was a span of 18 bases. The CDR3 consists of 17 residues. CDR1 is SEHNR and CDR2 is FQNEAQ in the germline V gene (reference sequence). The CDR3 DNA sequence: TGTGCCAGCAGCTCACTAATCGACCCACTCGGCACAGATACGCAGTATTTT. Translation gives CASSSLIDPLGTDTQYF.

The chain carries TRBV7-6 and TRBJ2-5; 7 bases map to TRBD1. J gave up 5 bases and V 4 bases, and 10 bases lay outside the gene matches. The CDR3 loop spans 15 amino acids. CDR1 and CDR2 (germline): SGHVS, FNYEAQ. CDR3 sequence: CASSWGQQGRETQYF. The CDR3 DNA is TGTGCCAGCAGCTGGGGACAGCAGGGCCGGGAGACCCAGTACTTC.

This clone came up a few times. The chain uses TRBV28 and TRBJ1-2, with a tentative D call TRBD1 (5 bases). In germline, CDR1 is MDHEN, CDR2 SYDVKM. The CDR3 runs to 15 residues. Trimming took off 4 bases at V and 1 base at J, with 13 bases between the two ends. CDR3 sequence reads: CASSSPGLYNYGYTF. CDR3 sequence (DNA): TGTGCCAGCAGTTCCCCGGGACTTTATAACTATGGCTACACCTTC.

This clone appeared once. This chain connects TRBV28 to TRBJ1-2; D gene unclear. Germline CDR1 MDHEN, CDR2 SYDVKM. V was pared by 6 bases and J by 2 bases, with 16 bases between. This CDR3 region has 15 residues. The CDR3 DNA reads as TGTGCCAGCAGCACAGCCTCCCCACTCAACTATGGCTACACCTTC. Residues: CASSTASPLNYGYTF.

The chain combines TRBV5-1 with TRBJ2-1; TRBD1 agrees at 9 bases. The length of the CDR3 is 15 residues. The germline gives CDR1 SGHRS, CDR2 YFSETQ. J lost 7 bases, V lost 0 bases, and 5 bases had no gene match. In DNA form, the CDR3 reads TGCGCCAGCAGCTTGGGACAGGGGGATGGGAATGAGCAGTTCTTC. It specifies CASSLGQGDGNEQFF.

This chain uses TRBV5-1 with TRBJ1-4; 7 nucleotides align to TRBD1. Germline V gene lookup returns CDR1 SGHRS and CDR2 YFSETQ. CDR3 length: 15 amino acids. V gave up 4 bases and J gave up 3 bases; unmatched junction bases: 6. The CDR3 DNA follows: TGCGCCAGCAGCAAAGACAGGGATGCTAATGAAAAACTGTTTTTT. Its protein is CASSKDRDANEKLFF.

This clone was observed a handful of times. The chain couples TRBV29-1 to TRBJ2-2; D may be TRBD1 or TRBD2 (5 bases each). The CDR3 runs to 11 residues. The germline V and J ends were trimmed by 7 bases and 5 bases, with 8 bases remaining between them. CDR1 is SQVTM, CDR2 ANQGSEA, per germline. Written as DNA, the CDR3 is TGCAGCGGGGGGAGTACCGGGGAGCTGTTTTTT. It specifies CSGGSTGELFF.

V is TRBV5-1 and J is TRBJ2-5, with D perhaps TRBD1 (5 bases). With 4 bases removed from V and 2 bases from J, the gap between germline ends came to 12 bases. The CDR3 spans 14 residues. From germline, CDR1 is SGHRS and CDR2 YFSETQ. The CDR3 bases are TGCGCCAGCAGCAGGACAAGACAGCAAGAGACCCAGTACTTC. It is translated as CASSRTRQQETQYF.

The J gene is TRBJ2-3, the V gene TRBV4-2, with 7 positions matching TRBD1. V lost 0 bases and J lost 6; bases outside the gene matches: 3. The CDR3 is made up of 14 amino acids. Germline lookup yields CDR1 LGHNA and CDR2 YNFKEQ. CDR3 bases: TGTGCCAGCAGCCAAGAACAGGGGCGGGATACGCAGTATTTT. Its protein is CASSQEQGRDTQYF.

This clone was counted ten times or more. The V gene is TRBV7-9, the J gene TRBJ1-4, with 8 bases that match TRBD1. Germline CDR1 and CDR2: SEHNR and FQNEAQ (reference sequence). Trimming took 1 base from V and 4 from J; bases not matched to a gene: 2. The CDR3 runs to 15 residues. DNA for the CDR3: TGTGCCAGCAGCTTAGGGGACAGGCTTAATGAAAAACTGTTTTTT. This encodes CASSLGDRLNEKLFF.